A single sample is the source of the 2 T cell receptor beta chains below, sequenced in a study of cytomegalovirus exposure and HLA in healthy donors. Researchers ran the PCR with 60 Vbeta and 13 Jbeta primers. The protocol was immunoSEQ multiplex PCR, while the TCRdb copy is restricted to in-frame clones and leaves out a portion. The sample records over 70,000 clones, about 80% being singletons. The sequenced sample consisted of PBMCs. The receptors derive from a woman between 50 and 59 years old in good health and CMV-seropositive.

This rearrangement joins TRBV19 to TRBJ1-1, with D perhaps TRBD1 (6 bases). The CDR3 contains 12 residues. The germline gives CDR1 LNHDA, CDR2 SQIVND (reference sequence). V was shortened by 7 bases and J by 5 bases, with 11 bases between the two germline ends. CDR3 DNA: TGTGCCAGTAACACACAGGGTACTGAAGCTTTCTTT. Translating gives CASNTQGTEAFF.

The chain uses TRBV10-1 and TRBJ2-7, with 9 bases aligning to TRBD1. Unmatched junction bases numbered 4, after V lost 11 bases and J lost 2 bases. Germline values: CDR1 WNHNN, CDR2 SYGVQD (reference sequence). The CDR3 is made up of 12 amino acids. In DNA, the CDR3 is TGCGCCCCGGGACAGGGTCCCTACGAGCAGTACGTC. Residues: CAPGQGPYEQYV.